This is a list of T cell receptor beta chains from one sample in a study of cytomegalovirus exposure and HLA in healthy donors. This table comes from immunoSEQ multiplex PCR, and its TCRdb copy is limited to in-frame clones, with some not included. The sample lists under 110,000 clones; 88% were seen once. The sequenced material came from PBMCs. All receptors derive from a woman aged 18-30 years in good health and CMV-seropositive. Each CDR3 is given with its conserved first and last residue. The D gene is left open where the match is weak. Clone sizes are given selectively: once, few, many, or a class where the clone is expanded.

v_gene: TRBV7-8
abundance: NA
j_gene: TRBJ1-5
d_gene: TRBD1
CDR3aa: CASSSDRRQPQHF
CDR3nt: TGTGCCAGCAGCTCGGACAGGAGGCAGCCCCAGCATTTT

v_gene: TRBV28
abundance: NA
j_gene: TRBJ1-5
d_gene: NA
CDR3aa: CASSLPRGDNQPQHF
CDR3nt: TGTGCCAGCAGTTTACCCAGGGGCGACAATCAGCCCCAGCATTTT

v_gene: TRBV29-1
abundance: NA
j_gene: TRBJ2-3
d_gene: NA
CDR3aa: CSGRVAGTDTQYF
CDR3nt: TGCAGCGGGCGGGTCGCTGGCACAGATACGCAGTATTTT

v_gene: TRBV7-9
abundance: NA
j_gene: TRBJ1-4
d_gene: TRBD1
CDR3aa: CASSFKGAVGEKLFF
CDR3nt: TGTGCCAGCAGCTTTAAGGGGGCGGTGGGTGAAAAACTGTTTTTT

v_gene: TRBV5-1
abundance: NA
j_gene: TRBJ1-1
d_gene: NA
CDR3aa: CASSLAGSPNTEAFF
CDR3nt: TGCGCCAGCAGCTTGGCAGGGTCACCGAACACTGAAGCTTTCTTT

v_gene: TRBV20-1
abundance: NA
j_gene: TRBJ1-1
d_gene: NA
CDR3aa: CSARDEFTAFF
CDR3nt: TGCAGTGCTAGAGATGAGTTTACGGCTTTCTTT

v_gene: TRBV18
abundance: few
j_gene: TRBJ1-2
d_gene: TRBD1
CDR3aa: CASSPRQGAGWYGYTF
CDR3nt: TGTGCCAGCTCACCACGGCAGGGGGCGGGATGGTATGGCTACACCTTC

v_gene: TRBV6-1
abundance: NA
j_gene: TRBJ1-4
d_gene: TRBD1
CDR3aa: CASSERDRGRSSEKLFF
CDR3nt: TGTGCCAGCAGTGAACGGGACAGGGGGCGGTCAAGTGAAAAACTGTTTTTT

v_gene: TRBV6-5
abundance: NA
j_gene: TRBJ2-1
d_gene: NA
CDR3aa: CASSGQPRNEQFF
CDR3nt: TGTGCCAGCAGTGGACAGCCGAGGAATGAGCAGTTCTTC

v_gene: TRBV11-3
abundance: NA
j_gene: TRBJ1-1
d_gene: NA
CDR3aa: CASSLGDGNTEAFF
CDR3nt: TGTGCCAGCAGCTTAGGAGATGGGAACACTGAAGCTTTCTTT

v_gene: TRBV9
abundance: NA
j_gene: TRBJ1-5
d_gene: NA
CDR3aa: CASNSGWSNQPQHF
CDR3nt: TGTGCCAGCAACTCAGGGTGGAGCAATCAGCCCCAGCATTTT

v_gene: TRBV18
abundance: NA
j_gene: TRBJ2-1
d_gene: NA
CDR3aa: CASSPPLKADNEQFF
CDR3nt: TGTGCCAGCTCACCACCGTTAAAGGCGGACAATGAGCAGTTCTTC

v_gene: TRBV9
abundance: NA
j_gene: TRBJ2-5
d_gene: NA
CDR3aa: CASSAGGLAGARETQYF
CDR3nt: TGTGCCAGCAGCGCAGGTGGGCTAGCTGGAGCAAGGGAGACCCAGTACTTC

v_gene: TRBV27
abundance: NA
j_gene: TRBJ2-5
d_gene: TRBD1
CDR3aa: CASRTGGEETQYF
CDR3nt: TGTGCCAGCAGGACAGGGGGCGAGGAGACCCAGTACTTC

v_gene: TRBV15
abundance: NA
j_gene: TRBJ1-3
d_gene: NA
CDR3aa: CATSRDYPSSGNTIYF
CDR3nt: TGTGCCACCAGCAGAGATTACCCGAGCTCTGGAAACACCATATATTTT

v_gene: TRBV7-9
abundance: NA
j_gene: TRBJ1-2
d_gene: TRBD1
CDR3aa: CASSTRPGQAYYGYTF
CDR3nt: TGTGCCAGCAGCACCCGACCGGGACAGGCTTACTATGGCTACACCTTC

v_gene: TRBV9
abundance: NA
j_gene: TRBJ2-5
d_gene: NA
CDR3aa: CASSVAPHGTLTPEETQYF
CDR3nt: TGTGCCAGCAGCGTAGCCCCTCACGGGACTCTCACACCTGAAGAGACCCAGTACTTC